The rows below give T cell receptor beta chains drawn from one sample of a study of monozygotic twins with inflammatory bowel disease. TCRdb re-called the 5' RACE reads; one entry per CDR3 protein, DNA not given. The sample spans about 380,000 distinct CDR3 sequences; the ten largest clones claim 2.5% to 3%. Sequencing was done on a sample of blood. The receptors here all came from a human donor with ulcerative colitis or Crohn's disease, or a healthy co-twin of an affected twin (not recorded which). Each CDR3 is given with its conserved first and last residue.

CDR3: CATSRDTAGGPTGELFF
V: TRBV15
J: TRBJ2-2

CDR3: CASSSNAETQYF
V: TRBV28
J: TRBJ2-5

CDR3: CASSQDQFRDEQYF
V: TRBV4-3
J: TRBJ2-7

CDR3: CASSSYGGLNTGELFF
V: TRBV7-2
J: TRBJ2-2

CDR3: CASGQSSYEQYF
V: TRBV6-2/TRBV6-3
J: TRBJ2-7

CDR3: CASSYAAPSYEQYF
V: TRBV6-5
J: TRBJ2-7

CDR3: CASSLAGGDGPGYTF
V: TRBV5-1
J: TRBJ1-2

CDR3: CASSLSSRGYGYTF
V: TRBV12-3/TRBV12-4
J: TRBJ1-2

CDR3: CASSLGLPSQETQYF
V: TRBV9
J: TRBJ2-5

CDR3: CASTMSGIYNYGYTF
V: TRBV13
J: TRBJ1-2

CDR3: CSAPGGRDYYSNQPQHF
V: TRBV20-1
J: TRBJ1-5

CDR3: CSARDRQQNSPLHF
V: TRBV20-1
J: TRBJ1-6

CDR3: CSVDMGGYEQYF
V: TRBV29-1
J: TRBJ2-7

CDR3: CASSGRVLEEKLFF
V: TRBV6-1
J: TRBJ1-4

CDR3: CASSADGYSYNEQFF
V: TRBV6-1
J: TRBJ2-1

CDR3: CASSIRTSTDTQYF
V: TRBV6-5
J: TRBJ2-3

CDR3: CASSPGGSAGGTDTQYF
V: TRBV5-1
J: TRBJ2-3

CDR3: CASSGDRITGELFF
V: TRBV5-1
J: TRBJ2-2

CDR3: CASSQLGLAGATDTQYF
V: TRBV7-2
J: TRBJ2-3

CDR3: CASSVGLAESSYEQYF
V: TRBV9
J: TRBJ2-7

CDR3: CASRDQGNTEAFF
V: TRBV5-1
J: TRBJ1-1

CDR3: CSARKFQGHTEAFF
V: TRBV20-1
J: TRBJ1-1

CDR3: CSVDLGVRYEQYF
V: TRBV29-1
J: TRBJ2-7

CDR3: CASSPFEAYEQYF
V: TRBV18
J: TRBJ2-7

CDR3: CASTWDSSVGPTDTQYF
V: TRBV12-3/TRBV12-4
J: TRBJ2-3

CDR3: CASSYSVAGGDTQYF
V: TRBV6-5
J: TRBJ2-3

CDR3: CSVEGQGGGYEQYF
V: TRBV29-1
J: TRBJ2-7

CDR3: CASSLGSGGRFTGELFF
V: TRBV7-9
J: TRBJ2-2

CDR3: CGVRTVNTGELFF
V: TRBV20-1
J: TRBJ2-2

CDR3: CASSSGRIHNEQFF
V: TRBV5-1
J: TRBJ2-1

CDR3: CASSFDYTGELFF
V: TRBV5-1
J: TRBJ2-2

CDR3: CSARDTPGETQYF
V: TRBV20-1
J: TRBJ2-5

CDR3: CASSLTPWGQSLSGANVLTF
V: TRBV7-3
J: TRBJ2-6

CDR3: CASSQGAGGAYEQYF
V: TRBV14
J: TRBJ2-7

CDR3: CASSDLKVYGSESPLHF
V: TRBV18
J: TRBJ1-6

CDR3: CASSPRMTEPYEQYF
V: TRBV5-1
J: TRBJ2-7

CDR3: CASSLGVFGYEQYF
V: TRBV12-3/TRBV12-4
J: TRBJ2-7

CDR3: CSARSHGGEKLFF
V: TRBV20-1
J: TRBJ1-4

CDR3: CASSFRDRGLEQFF
V: TRBV13
J: TRBJ2-1

CDR3: CASSPREQGREKLFF
V: TRBV3-1
J: TRBJ1-4

CDR3: CSAPDGGYGYTF
V: TRBV20-1
J: TRBJ1-2

CDR3: CAGSYGRGASYNEQFF
V: TRBV6-2/TRBV6-3
J: TRBJ2-1

CDR3: CASSQSGQSYEQYF
V: TRBV4-3
J: TRBJ2-7

CDR3: CSARSTSGGSYEQYF
V: TRBV20-1
J: TRBJ2-7

CDR3: CSVATGQGSYEQYF
V: TRBV29-1
J: TRBJ2-7

CDR3: CASSPLERQPQHF
V: TRBV4-1
J: TRBJ1-5

CDR3: CSAKLAGPPNEQFF
V: TRBV29-1
J: TRBJ2-1

CDR3: CASSPMGPDTEAFF
V: TRBV5-1
J: TRBJ1-1

CDR3: CSAREGSAGYEQYF
V: TRBV20-1
J: TRBJ2-7

CDR3: CASSYGEWGSTGELFF
V: TRBV6-5
J: TRBJ2-2

CDR3: CASSLAALAGAGSTDTQYF
V: TRBV5-1
J: TRBJ2-3

CDR3: CATSDSSREKAFF
V: TRBV24-1
J: TRBJ1-1

CDR3: CASSRGAGSHNQPQHF
V: TRBV7-9
J: TRBJ1-5

CDR3: CASSVRGRNEQFF
V: TRBV19
J: TRBJ2-1

CDR3: CASSQDIWASSNIQYF
V: TRBV3-1
J: TRBJ2-4